This T cell receptor (beta chain) was captured by sequencing in a study of beta chain features in type 1 diabetes. CDR1 and CDR2 (germline): SGHTA, FQGNSA. The CDR3 length is 12 residues. V was trimmed by 5 bases and J by 10 bases, leaving 12 bases between them. Staining for CD45RO/CCR7/CD25/CD127/CD95/CD27 allowed sorting of CD4+ naive, central memory, regulatory and stem cell-like memory cells. Sorting gave populations that all exceeded 98% purity. Expressed TCRB transcripts got sequenced, as all isolated RNA was reverse transcribed. Libraries were prepared by immunoSEQ multiplex PCR; TCRdb keeps only in-frame clonotypes and omits some of them. Counted here are about 130,000 clones, about a tenth occurring once; the ten biggest clones make up 0.68%. This clone came up a few times.

The rearrangement uses TRBV7-2 and TRBJ2-4; weak D call: TRBD1 (5 bases). The TCR comes from a man in his late teens or twenties in good health. Sequences were obtained from central memory CD4+ T cells from blood. DNA of the CDR3: TGTGCCAGCAGCCCCGAGACAGCAATTCAGTACTTC. It translates to CASSPETAIQYF. Using reference TRBV7-2 and TRBJ2-4 for the parts outside the CDR3, the full variable domain is GAGVSQSPSNKVTEKGKDVELRCDPISGHTALYWYRQSLGQGLEFLIYFQGNSAPDKSGLPSDRFSAERTGGSVSTLTIQRTQQEDSAVYLCASSPETAIQYFGAGTRLSVL.